A single sample is the source of the 5 T cell receptor beta chains below, sequenced in a study of tumor-infiltrating lymphocytes in primary liver carcinoma. The investigators made TCR beta cDNA from roughly 0.45 ug total RNA, using a constant-region primer. Three-round nested multiplex PCR performed with slightly modified ARM-PCR produced the TCR beta libraries. Forward primers for TRBV1-TRBV30 and a C-beta reverse primer served the first two PCR rounds, at around 11 cycles each. A single record per CDR3 protein comes from TCRdb applying MiXCR to the multiplex PCR reads. Of about 310,000 distinct CDR3 sequences detected, over 55% appear once; the ten largest clones hold roughly 8.6%. RNA isolated from unsorted whole blood supplied the blood RNA, with germline DNA also extracted. Sequenced material: peripheral blood. The origin of the receptors is a man aged 35 to 55 with primary liver carcinoma and hepatitis B virus infection.

As concerns this clonotype: A read error may be the cause here, since a much bigger clone is one base away. The genes are TRBV4-1 and TRBJ1-2, with no clear D. Germline loops: CDR1 MGHRA, CDR2 YSYEKL. Deletions cut 4 bases from V and 2 bases from J, with 8 bases between. The length of the CDR3 is 13 residues. The CDR3 loop reads CASSPNRNYGYTF. The CDR3 region has the DNA TGCGCCAGCAGCCCGAACAGAAACTATGGCTACACCTTC.

This chain connects TRBV6-1 to TRBJ1-5, with 11 bases identical to TRBD1. The V segment lost 10 bases and the J segment 4 bases; nucleotides outside the gene matches: 9. The CDR3 extends over 15 amino acids. CDR1 is MNHNS, CDR2 SASEGT, per germline. The chain's CDR3 is CATEDRGRFNQPQHF. The CDR3 DNA reads as TGTGCCACCGAGGACAGGGGGCGTTTTAATCAGCCCCAGCATTTT.

Concerning this clonotype itself: It may be a read error: a sequence one base away is much more abundant. This sequence joins TRBV29-1 and TRBJ2-2; D unclear. The germline V gene encodes CDR1 SQVTM and CDR2 ANQGSEA. This CDR3 contains 11 residues. V lost 6 bases and J 9 bases, leaving 11 bases between the germline ends. Here the CDR3 DNA reads TGCAGCGTCACGATCTCCAGGGAGCTGTTTTTT. Residues: CSVTISRELFF.

This clonotype was detected once. The junction differs from germline at one of its ends, possibly a read error. V and J are TRBV11-3 and TRBJ2-1; 8 bases agree with TRBD2. Germline V gene lookup returns CDR1 SGHNT and CDR2 YENEEA. The CDR3 extends over 14 amino acids. The CDR3 nucleotides are TGTGCCAACAGCCCGACTAGCGAGACCAATGAGCAGTTCTTC. Translated, it gives CANSPTSETNEQFF. Filled out from reference TRBV11-3 and TRBJ2-1, the complete variable domain reads EAGVVQSPRYKIIEKKQPVAFWCNPISGHNTLYWYLQNLGQGPELLIRYENEEAVDDSQLPKDRFSAERLKGVDSTLKIQPAELGDSAVYLCANSPTSETNEQFFGPGTRLTVL.

This clonotype was recorded a few times. The V gene is TRBV6-5, the J gene TRBJ1-3; D is uncertain. Germline V gene data show CDR1 as MNHEY and CDR2 as SVGAGI. Trimming removed 0 bases at V and 9 bases at J, with 15 bases between. This CDR3 is 15 amino acids long. CDR3 protein: CASSYSNPVGGTIYF. As DNA, the CDR3 is TGTGCCAGCAGTTACTCGAACCCGGTCGGTGGCACCATATATTTT.